The rows below give T cell receptor beta chains drawn from one sample of a study of cytomegalovirus exposure and HLA in healthy donors. Profiling relied on immunoSEQ multiplex PCR, and the TCRdb table lists in-frame clones only, not all of them. This table holds around 140,000 clones, 75% to 80% found once. The sequenced sample was PBMCs. These TCRs come from a woman aged 18-29 years in good health and CMV-seropositive. Each CDR3 is given without its conserved first and last residue.

>TRBJ2-5|14|TRBV7-2
ASSIRTGGGQETQY
>TRBJ2-2|13|TRBV7-9
ASSRQGTVTGELF
>TRBJ1-1|12|TRBV6-1
ASSGWTVNTEAF
>TRBJ1-2|9|TRBV30
AWSTHTGYT
>TRBJ1-1|12|TRBV5-6
ASSLRGRNTEAF
>TRBJ1-2|14|TRBV27
ASSRTSGGLNYGYT
>TRBJ1-1|11|TRBV30
AWRTGGDTEAF
>TRBJ1-2|13|TRBV19
ASSGTGGASYGYT
>TRBJ2-2|15|TRBV21-1
ASSKSADRGGAGELF
>TRBJ1-2|12|TRBV11-2
ASSLGVLEYGYT
>TRBJ1-2|12|TRBV4-1
ASSQAQDSPGYT
>TRBJ2-3|12|TRBV7-7
ASSLSTVADTQY
>TRBJ2-2|12|TRBV2
ASSVTGVTGELF
>TRBJ2-7|11|TRBV6-1
ASRDWRPYEQY
>TRBJ2-5|13|TRBV27
ASKELAGFQETQY
>TRBJ2-1|14|TRBV7-9
SSSPFPERTYNEQF
>TRBJ2-6|15|TRBV5-1
ASSYRDRGAGANVLT
>TRBJ1-1|13|TRBV13
ASSHPTGANTEAF
>TRBJ2-3|10|TRBV10-1
ASRADTDTQY
>TRBJ2-3|14|TRBV4-2
ASSRDGGASGDTQY
>TRBJ1-6|13|TRBV6-1
ASTQGLNYNSPLH
>TRBJ1-3|15|TRBV6-1
ASSEYTGAISGNTIY
>TRBJ1-4|13|TRBV18
ASSPGTATNEKLF
>TRBJ1-2|13|TRBV19
ASSSTGLPNYGYT
>TRBJ2-5|14|TRBV15
ATSELRERGGETQY
>TRBJ1-1|12|TRBV29-1
SSHSGTGAPGAF
>TRBJ1-5|13|TRBV6-1
ASSARRGSNQPQH
>TRBJ2-2|14|TRBV7-9
ASSERTGPNTGELF
>TRBJ1-5|10|TRBV7-2
ASRGWGQPQH
>TRBJ1-5|13|TRBV19
ASRKTGVSNQPQH
>TRBJ2-3|16|TRBV11-2
ASSTYRGTSGDADTQY
>TRBJ1-2|9|TRBV28
AIGTVYGYT
>TRBJ2-3|12|TRBV15
ATSGTGSTDTQY
>TRBJ1-2|11|TRBV29-1
SGGQGKDYGYT
>TRBJ2-7|11|TRBV9
ASSVGTGAEQY
>TRBJ1-2|13|TRBV7-8
ASSVQQGARSGYT
>TRBJ1-4|12|TRBV7-9
ASSVGGDVEKLF
>TRBJ2-2|15|TRBV4-3
ASSQVIGGGNTGELF
>TRBJ2-1|13|TRBV27
ASSFSTGTGGEQF
>TRBJ1-6|12|TRBV2
ASSAEGQGSPLH
>TRBJ1-2|14|TRBV5-1
ASSLGRGLGDYGYT
>TRBJ2-2|14|TRBV4-1
ASSPGLAVNTGELF
>TRBJ2-1|14|TRBV7-9
ASSLIVGSSYNEQF
>TRBJ1-1|12|TRBV7-9
ASSTGFPNTEAF
>TRBJ2-2|14|TRBV4-3
ASSHGGGKNTGELF
>TRBJ1-1|12|TRBV5-1
ASSLVGPGAEAF